A selection of T cell receptor beta chains follows, all from one sample in a study of shared clonotypes between healthy human individuals. Only in-frame clones appear in the TCRdb table, and some are missing; sequencing was by immunoSEQ multiplex PCR. The sample includes approximately 710,000 clones, around 90% of them seen just once. Sequencing was done on a sample of memory CD8+ T cells from PBMCs. These receptors came from a man between 18 and 35 years old in good health. Some clones in this sample may be carry-over from other donors' samples. Each CDR3 is given without its conserved first and last residue. The D gene is left open where the match is weak.

v_call	d_call	j_call	cdr3_aa
TRBV29-1	.	TRBJ2-1	SVESGNSYNEQF
TRBV5-1	.	TRBJ1-5	ASSFFVRSRCPQH
TRBV19	.	TRBJ2-1	ASSIGIAHNEQF
TRBV9	.	TRBJ1-1	ASSLGSGENTEAF
TRBV7-9	.	TRBJ1-5	ASSSGWAGAPSQPQH
TRBV6-1	.	TRBJ2-1	ASTELWGYNEQF
TRBV5-8	TRBD2	TRBJ2-7	ASSLVSGGLYEQY
TRBV19	.	TRBJ2-7	ASSDSLAYEQY
TRBV7-9	.	TRBJ2-1	ASSDSTYNEQF
TRBV7-3	TRBD2	TRBJ2-7	ASSYGGGDEQY
TRBV2	.	TRBJ2-7	ASRTRPLGDSYEQY
TRBV5-6	.	TRBJ1-1	ASSFSGNTEAF
TRBV29-1	.	TRBJ1-4	SVTPRGTNEKLF
TRBV27	TRBD1	TRBJ2-1	ASSTRQGHNEQF
TRBV4-2	TRBD2	TRBJ2-7	ASSQGASGYEQY
TRBV5-4	TRBD1	TRBJ1-2	ASSPGQANYGYT
TRBV7-3	.	TRBJ2-7	ASSPGGSSSYEQY
TRBV29-1	TRBD2	TRBJ2-3	SVEGARELVGGGWY
TRBV4-1	.	TRBJ1-5	ASSQDNGVQPQH
TRBV13	TRBD2	TRBJ2-7	ASSTASGRAAYEQY
TRBV19	TRBD2	TRBJ2-7	ASSSKTSGSYEQY
TRBV19	TRBD1	TRBJ1-1	ASIRGTAANTEAF
TRBV7-3	TRBD1	TRBJ2-3	ASSLGTGGLTDTQY
TRBV7-9	.	TRBJ1-4	ASSRGGPNEKLF
TRBV11-2	.	TRBJ2-5	ASSLAGRAQY
TRBV9	.	TRBJ2-7	ASSPTPGAVYEQY
TRBV5-4	TRBD1	TRBJ2-1	ASSFRQGARNEQF
TRBV10-2	.	TRBJ1-5	ASSDRHPGPDQPQH
TRBV21-1	.	TRBJ1-5	ASSIYRQPQH
TRBV12-5	.	TRBJ1-1	ASTLGALGGTEAF
TRBV11-2	TRBD2	TRBJ2-1	ASSARTSGGYNEQF
TRBV5-1	.	TRBJ2-7	ASSLAAGDYEQY
TRBV5-6	.	TRBJ2-5	ASSLSAAQETQY
TRBV11-2	TRBD2	TRBJ2-5	ASSLGLAGGWRETQY
TRBV27	.	TRBJ1-5	ASASQGRTQPQH
TRBV10-3	.	TRBJ1-2	AISDMSYGYT
TRBV7-6	.	TRBJ2-2	ASSARLNTGELF
TRBV2	.	TRBJ2-1	ASSPDLYNEQF
TRBV28	.	TRBJ1-2	ASSPEAGPYYGYT
TRBV7-2	TRBD2	TRBJ2-7	ASSWGGGPTNEQY
TRBV27	.	TRBJ1-4	ASSFTGSNEKLF
TRBV27	TRBD1	TRBJ1-5	ASSFNRGLGNQPQH
TRBV10-1	TRBD1	TRBJ1-1	ASSVAGTGGSEAF
TRBV5-8	.	TRBJ1-5	ASSLGFGQPQH
TRBV4-1	TRBD1	TRBJ1-3	ASSRITGGPGNTIY
TRBV5-6	.	TRBJ1-1	ASSFGTRGSESF
TRBV27	.	TRBJ2-3	ASSPATDTQY
TRBV28	TRBD1	TRBJ1-4	ASSLRPTGEREKLF
TRBV19	TRBD2	TRBJ2-6	ASRGLAGGPSSGANVLT